This passage covers 24 T cell receptor beta chains from one sample sequenced in a study of patients and donors after allogeneic stem cell transplantation. TCRdb passed the RT-PCR reads through MiXCR, listing each CDR3 protein once. The sample includes 50,000 to 60,000 distinct CDR3 sequences, 10% to 15% of them seen just once. The source material was blood, either unsorted or a sorted T cell fraction (not recorded which). Receptors originate from a human donor who was either an allogeneic HSCT recipient or a stem cell or donor lymphocyte infusion donor (not recorded which). It is not recorded whose cells these are; they may come from a transplant donor.

This clonotype occurred many times. The CDR3 protein is CASSSQRGPNQPQHF. The CDR3 DNA sequence: TGTGCCAGCAGTTCTCAACGAGGGCCAAATCAGCCCCAGCATTTT. The chain joins TRBV27 to TRBJ1-5, with no clear D. Trimming shortened V by 4 bases and J by 4 bases, and 14 bases separated the two germline ends. CDR1 and CDR2 from the germline V gene are MNHEY and SMNVEV (reference sequence). The CDR3 consists of 15 residues.

This chain joins TRBV5-1 and TRBJ2-2; D perhaps matches TRBD2 (6 bases). The CDR3 totals 15 residues. V lost 3 bases and J 0 bases, leaving 9 bases between the germline ends. Germline V gene lookup returns CDR1 SGHRS and CDR2 YFSETQ. The CDR3 DNA follows: TGCGCCAGCAGCTACAGACTAGCGAACACCGGGGAGCTGTTTTTT. Translation gives CASSYRLANTGELFF.

This chain connects TRBV15 to TRBJ2-1; D is perhaps TRBD2 (5 bases). Germline assignment: CDR1 LNHNV and CDR2 YYDKDF (reference sequence). This CDR3 comprises 15 residues. Trimming took 8 bases from V and 5 from J, leaving 19 bases between them. The CDR3 nucleotides read TGTGCCACCCGGACCCTCGGACTGACTGACAATGAGCAGTTCTTC. Amino acid sequence: CATRTLGLTDNEQFF.

This clonotype showed up just a few times. The rearrangement joins TRBV7-9 to TRBJ2-4, with TRBD2 matching 8 bases. This CDR3 comprises 17 residues. Germline V CDR1 and CDR2: SEHNR, FQNEAQ (reference sequence). V shed 5 bases and J 4 bases; nucleotides not matched to a gene: 13. The CDR3 DNA reads as TGTGCCAGCAGCCCCAAAGTCACTAGCGGAGGGAAAAACATTCAGTACTTC. Translating it yields CASSPKVTSGGKNIQYF. Variable domain in full (rest from reference TRBV7-9 and TRBJ2-4): DTGVSQNPRHKITKRGQNVTFRCDPISEHNRLYWYRQTLGQGPEFLTYFQNEAQLEKSRLLSDRFSAERPKGSFSTLEIQRTEQGDSAMYLCASSPKVTSGGKNIQYFGAGTRLSVL.

In its sample, this clonotype was seen many times. The J gene is TRBJ1-2, the V gene TRBV5-1, with D maybe TRBD1 (5 bases). Trimming pared 3 bases from V and 1 base from J, leaving 16 bases between. The CDR3 is made up of 16 amino acids. CDR1 and CDR2 (germline): SGHRS, YFSETQ. This chain's CDR3 is CASSSGTPPFNYGYTF. The DNA of the CDR3 is TGCGCCAGCAGCTCCGGGACGCCGCCCTTTAACTATGGCTACACCTTC.

This clonotype was seen a few times. The genes are TRBV7-6 and TRBJ2-7; 13 positions match TRBD2. This CDR3 is 15 amino acids long. Germline loops: CDR1 SGHVS, CDR2 FNYEAQ. V lost 5 bases to trimming and J lost 6 bases; unmatched junction nucleotides: 7. The CDR3, as DNA: TGTGCCAGCAGCACCCCCGGGACTAGCGGGATCGAGCAGTACTTC. It specifies CASSTPGTSGIEQYF.

This clonotype was detected only a few times. V is TRBV12-3 or TRBV12-4 and J is TRBJ2-7, with 8 bases aligning to TRBD1. CDR3 length: 15 residues. V lost 6 bases and J lost 3; bases outside the gene matches: 10. DNA of the CDR3: TGTGCCAGCAGCCCTACGCGGACAGGGCGCTACGAGCAGTACTTC. It encodes CASSPTRTGRYEQYF.

In its sample, this clonotype was seen many times. CDR3 nucleotides: TGTGCCAGCTCGGGACTAGCGGGAGGGTCCTACAATGAGCAGTTCTTC. Translating it yields CASSGLAGGSYNEQFF. The V call is TRBV7-8, the J call TRBJ2-1; 16 bases line up with TRBD2. Germline assignment: CDR1 SGHVS and CDR2 FQNEAQ. There are 16 residues in the CDR3. V was clipped by 8 bases and J by 1 base; unmatched bases: 2. The complete variable domain, with remaining parts taken from reference TRBV7-8 and TRBJ2-1, reads GAGVSQSPRYKVAKRGQDVALRCDPISGHVSLFWYQQALGQGPEFLTYFQNEAQLDKSGLPSDRFFAERPEGSVSTLKIQRTQQEDSAVYLCASSGLAGGSYNEQFFGPGTRLTVL.

Ten or more counts support this clonotype. This CDR3 reads CASSPLWQGGEKLFF. CDR3 DNA: TGCGCCAGCAGCCCTCTATGGCAGGGAGGTGAAAAACTGTTTTTT. This sequence joins TRBV5-1 and TRBJ1-4; a possible D gene is TRBD1 (5 bases). This CDR3 is built from 15 residues. Germline V gene sequence: CDR1 SGHRS, CDR2 YFSETQ. V was pared by 4 bases and J by 7 bases, with 17 bases between.

This clonotype was observed a handful of times. The V and J genes are TRBV20-1 and TRBJ1-1; D gene uncertain. Germline CDR1 and CDR2: DFQATT and SNEGSKA (reference sequence). The V end was cut by 3 bases, the J end by 3 bases, with 29 bases between. The length of the CDR3 is 19 residues. CDR3 loop: CSASAPGLTLLTRYTEAFF. The CDR3 DNA follows: TGCAGTGCTAGTGCTCCCGGGCTCACCTTACTTACCCGATACACTGAAGCTTTCTTT.

In this sample, this clonotype turned up a few times. The genes are TRBV20-1 and TRBJ2-2, with 8 bases matching TRBD2. Germline lookup yields CDR1 DFQATT and CDR2 SNEGSKA (reference sequence). The CDR3 runs 16 residues. V was pared by 3 bases and J by 6 bases, with 12 bases of the junction left unmatched. The CDR3 is CSASWLAGRGSGELFF. The CDR3 nucleotides read TGCAGTGCTAGTTGGCTAGCGGGCCGAGGGTCCGGGGAGCTGTTTTTT.

The V gene is TRBV27, the J gene TRBJ1-2; D possibly corresponds to TRBD1 (5 bases). V was trimmed by 2 bases and J by 0 bases, leaving 13 bases between them. This CDR3 is 16 amino acids long. The V gene's germline CDR1 is MNHEY and CDR2 SMNVEV (reference sequence). The CDR3 is CASSLGPGLANYGYTF. The CDR3, as DNA: TGTGCCAGCAGTTTAGGACCGGGACTTGCTAACTATGGCTACACCTTC.

This clonotype occurred a few times. The rearrangement links TRBV6-4 to TRBJ2-1, with TRBD2 matching 8 bases. Germline CDR1 MRHNA, CDR2 SNTAGT. V was clipped by 0 bases and J by 4 bases; unmatched bases: 5. The CDR3 has 16 residues. This chain's CDR3 is CASSDSGLALYNEQFF. CDR3 DNA: TGTGCCAGCAGTGACTCAGGACTAGCTCTTTACAATGAGCAGTTCTTC.

This clonotype occurred once. A read error may produce the germline difference seen at one junction end. This chain links TRBV12-3 or TRBV12-4 with TRBJ2-1, with 7 bases matching TRBD1. The CDR3 runs 13 residues. The CDR3 nucleotides read TGTGCCAGCAGTGGGACAGACAACAATGGGCAGTTCTTC. The encoded protein is CASSGTDNNGQFF.

This clonotype was seen only a few times. The chain joins TRBV30 to TRBJ1-5; D gene ambiguous. Per the germline V gene, CDR1 is GTSNPN and CDR2 is SVGIG (reference sequence). There are 14 residues in the CDR3. The V end lost 0 bases, the J end lost 2 bases, and 8 bases lay between the germline ends. The CDR3 DNA reads TGTGCCTGGAGTGTAACCGGGGGCAATCAGCCCCAGCATTTT. Residues: CAWSVTGGNQPQHF.

This clonotype was picked up many times. The chain couples TRBV4-2 to TRBJ1-1; 7 positions agree with TRBD1. The germline gives CDR1 LGHNA, CDR2 YNFKEQ. Losses at the gene ends were 0 bases for V and 0 bases for J; bases not matched to a gene: 4. CDR3 length: 16 residues. CDR3 coding DNA: TGTGCCAGCAGCCAAGATAAGGGGGCAATGAACACTGAAGCTTTCTTT. Its protein is CASSQDKGAMNTEAFF.

This clonotype has ten or more counts. V and J are TRBV15 and TRBJ2-1; D remains unclear. Trimming cost V 5 bases and J 0 bases, with 11 bases left between them. The CDR3 runs to 15 residues. From germline, CDR1 is LNHNV and CDR2 YYDKDF (reference sequence). CDR3 region: CATSESGPSYNEQFF. CDR3 in DNA: TGTGCCACCAGCGAGTCCGGGCCCTCCTACAATGAGCAGTTCTTC.

This clonotype was detected ten times or more. The chain is built from TRBV5-1 and TRBJ1-1; TRBD1 agrees at 8 bases. V gave up 0 bases and J gave up 1 base; unmatched junction bases: 2. The CDR3 sequence is 15 residues long. Germline V gene data show CDR1 as SGHRS and CDR2 as YFSETQ. The CDR3 coding sequence is TGCGCCAGCAGCTTGGCCGGACAGGGGAACACTGAAGCTTTCTTT. Protein sequence: CASSLAGQGNTEAFF.

There are many counts of this clonotype. The rearrangement links TRBV20-1 to TRBJ2-5; 8 nucleotides agree with TRBD1. The V segment lost 0 bases and the J segment 5 bases; nucleotides outside the gene matches: 2. The CDR3 has 13 amino acids. Germline CDR1 and CDR2: DFQATT and SNEGSKA (reference sequence). The CDR3 loop is CSAREDRVETQYF. The CDR3 coding sequence is TGCAGTGCTAGAGAGGACAGGGTGGAGACCCAGTACTTC.

This clonotype occurred a few times. This sequence joins TRBV12-3 or TRBV12-4 and TRBJ1-1; TRBD1 might be the D (6 bases). The CDR3 runs to 12 residues. V lost 6 bases to trimming and J lost 7 bases, with 12 bases between them. CDR3 nucleotides: TGTGCCAGCAGATACGGGACATATGAAGCTTTCTTT. It specifies CASRYGTYEAFF.

This chain connects TRBV7-9 to TRBJ1-1; D gene ambiguous. Between the trimmed V and J ends, which lost 1 base and 3 bases, there was a span of 24 bases. The CDR3 runs 19 residues. From germline, CDR1 is SEHNR and CDR2 FQNEAQ (reference sequence). The CDR3: CASSLGRPGKKNGDTEAFF. The DNA of the CDR3 is TGTGCCAGCAGCTTAGGACGGCCAGGTAAAAAGAATGGGGACACTGAAGCTTTCTTT. Together with reference TRBV7-9 and TRBJ1-1, the CDR3 gives the full variable domain: DTGVSQNPRHKITKRGQNVTFRCDPISEHNRLYWYRQTLGQGPEFLTYFQNEAQLEKSRLLSDRFSAERPKGSFSTLEIQRTEQGDSAMYLCASSLGRPGKKNGDTEAFFGQGTRLTVV.

This clonotype occurred a few times. This sequence joins TRBV6-5 and TRBJ2-5, with a weak D call TRBD2 (5 bases). The V end was cut by 2 bases, the J end by 1 base, with 11 bases between. Germline loops: CDR1 MNHEY, CDR2 SVGAGI. The length of the CDR3 is 15 residues. This CDR3 reads CASSYLGSLQETQYF. DNA of the CDR3: TGTGCCAGCAGTTACCTGGGGAGTCTCCAAGAGACCCAGTACTTC.

This clonotype was counted only a few times. The chain combines TRBV10-3 with TRBJ2-7; perhaps TRBD1 as D (7 bases). The V gene's germline CDR1 is ENHRY and CDR2 SYGVKD. The length of the CDR3 is 13 residues. CDR3 in DNA: TGTGCTCCCAGCGGACAGGAGGGCTACGAGCAGTACTTC. It yields the protein CAPSGQEGYEQYF.

This clonotype has just a few counts. V gene TRBV3-1 combines with J gene TRBJ2-1, with D perhaps matching TRBD1 (6 bases). Germline V gene data show CDR1 as LGHDT and CDR2 as YNNKEL (reference sequence). The length of the CDR3 is 14 residues. V lost 5 bases, J lost 4 bases, and 12 bases lay in between. The CDR3 protein is CASSWGHEYNEQFF. In nucleotides, the CDR3 is TGTGCCAGCAGCTGGGGACACGAGTACAATGAGCAGTTCTTC.